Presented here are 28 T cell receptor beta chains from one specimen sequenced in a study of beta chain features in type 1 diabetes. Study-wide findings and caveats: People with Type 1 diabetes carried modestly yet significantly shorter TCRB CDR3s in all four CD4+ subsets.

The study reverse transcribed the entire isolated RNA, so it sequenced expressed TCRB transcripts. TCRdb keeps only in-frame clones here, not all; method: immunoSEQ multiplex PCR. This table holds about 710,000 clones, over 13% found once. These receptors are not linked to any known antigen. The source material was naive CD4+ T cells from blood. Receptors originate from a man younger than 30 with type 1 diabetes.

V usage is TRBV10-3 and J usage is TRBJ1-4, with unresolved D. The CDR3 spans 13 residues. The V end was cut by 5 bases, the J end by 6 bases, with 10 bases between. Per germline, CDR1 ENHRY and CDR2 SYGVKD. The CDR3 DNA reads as TGTGCCATCAGTATGAGAGGAGATGAAAAACTGTTTTTT. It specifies CAISMRGDEKLFF.

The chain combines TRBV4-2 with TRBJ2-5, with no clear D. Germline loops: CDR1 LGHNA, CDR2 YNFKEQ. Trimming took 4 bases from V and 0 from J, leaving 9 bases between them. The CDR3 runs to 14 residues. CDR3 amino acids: CASSPSGYQETQYF. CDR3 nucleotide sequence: TGTGCCAGCAGCCCTTCCGGTTACCAAGAGACCCAGTACTTC.

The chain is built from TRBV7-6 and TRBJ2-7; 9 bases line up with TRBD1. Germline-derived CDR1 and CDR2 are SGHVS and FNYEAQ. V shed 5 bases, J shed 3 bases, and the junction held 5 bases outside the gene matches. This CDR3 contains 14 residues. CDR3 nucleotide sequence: TGTGCCAGCAGCCGCGACAGGGGGGGCTACGAGCAGTACTTC. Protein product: CASSRDRGGYEQYF.

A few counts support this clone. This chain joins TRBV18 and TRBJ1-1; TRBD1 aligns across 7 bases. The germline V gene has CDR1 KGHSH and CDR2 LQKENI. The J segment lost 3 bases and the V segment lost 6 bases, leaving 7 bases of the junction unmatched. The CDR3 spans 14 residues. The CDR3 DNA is TGTGCCAGCTCGCACGGACAGGTGGACACTGAAGCTTTCTTT. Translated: CASSHGQVDTEAFF.

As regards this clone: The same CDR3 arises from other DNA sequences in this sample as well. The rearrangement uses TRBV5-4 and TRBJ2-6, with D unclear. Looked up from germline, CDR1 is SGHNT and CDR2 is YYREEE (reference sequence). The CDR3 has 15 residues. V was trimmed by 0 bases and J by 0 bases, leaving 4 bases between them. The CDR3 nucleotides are TGTGCCAGCAGCTTGGGGGGCTCTGGGGCCAACGTCCTGACTTTC. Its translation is CASSLGGSGANVLTF. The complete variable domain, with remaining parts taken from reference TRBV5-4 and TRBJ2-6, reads ETGVTQSPTHLIKTRGQQVTLRCSSQSGHNTVSWYQQALGQGPQFIFQYYREEENGRGNFPPRFSGLQFPNYSSELNVNALELDDSALYLCASSLGGSGANVLTFGAGSRLTVL.

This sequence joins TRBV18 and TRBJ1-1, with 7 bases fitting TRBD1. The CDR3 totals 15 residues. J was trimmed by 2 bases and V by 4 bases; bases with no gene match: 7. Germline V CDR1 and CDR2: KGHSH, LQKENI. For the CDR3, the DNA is TGTGCCAGCTCACAGGCAGGGGGAGGAAACACTGAAGCTTTCTTT. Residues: CASSQAGGGNTEAFF.

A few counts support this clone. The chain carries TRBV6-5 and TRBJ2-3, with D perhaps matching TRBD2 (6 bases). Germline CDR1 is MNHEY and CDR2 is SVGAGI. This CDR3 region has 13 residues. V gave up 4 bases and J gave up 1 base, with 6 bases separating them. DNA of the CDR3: TGTGCCAGCAGTTGGGGGGGCACAGATACGCAGTATTTT. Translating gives CASSWGGTDTQYF.

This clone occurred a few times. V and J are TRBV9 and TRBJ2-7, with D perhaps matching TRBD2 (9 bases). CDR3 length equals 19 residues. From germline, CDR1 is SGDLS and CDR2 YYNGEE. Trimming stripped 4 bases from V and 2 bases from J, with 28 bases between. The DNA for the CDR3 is TGTGCCAGCAGCCCGCATCAGGGGGCGTCGAGCGGGAGGCCCTACGAGCAGTACTTC. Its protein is CASSPHQGASSGRPYEQYF.

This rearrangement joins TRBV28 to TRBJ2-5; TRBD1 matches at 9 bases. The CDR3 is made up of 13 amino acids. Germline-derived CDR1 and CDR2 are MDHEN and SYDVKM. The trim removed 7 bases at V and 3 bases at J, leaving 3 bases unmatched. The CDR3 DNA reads TGTGCCAGCAAGACAGGGGGGAAAGAGACCCAGTACTTC. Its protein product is CASKTGGKETQYF.

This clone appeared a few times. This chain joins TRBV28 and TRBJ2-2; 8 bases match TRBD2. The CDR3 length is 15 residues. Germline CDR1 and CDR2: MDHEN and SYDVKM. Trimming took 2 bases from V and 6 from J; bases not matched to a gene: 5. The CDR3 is CASSLGGLVPGELFF. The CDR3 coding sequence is TGTGCCAGCAGTTTAGGGGGACTAGTGCCCGGGGAGCTGTTTTTT.

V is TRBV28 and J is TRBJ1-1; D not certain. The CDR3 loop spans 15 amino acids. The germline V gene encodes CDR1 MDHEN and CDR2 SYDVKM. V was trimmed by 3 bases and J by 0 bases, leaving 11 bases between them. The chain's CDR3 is CASSFVALLNTEAFF. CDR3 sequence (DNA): TGTGCCAGCAGTTTTGTCGCCCTGCTGAACACTGAAGCTTTCTTT.

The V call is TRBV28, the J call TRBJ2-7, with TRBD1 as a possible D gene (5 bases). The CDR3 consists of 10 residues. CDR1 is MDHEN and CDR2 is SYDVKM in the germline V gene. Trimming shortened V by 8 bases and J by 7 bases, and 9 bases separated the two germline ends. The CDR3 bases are TGTGCCAGCGGGGCAAGGGAGCAGTACTTC. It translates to CASGAREQYF.

As DNA, the CDR3 is TGTGCCAGCAGCTTGTGGACAGATACGCAGTATTTT. It encodes CASSLWTDTQYF. The chain is built from TRBV5-4 and TRBJ2-3; the D is unclear. The CDR3 is 12 residues long. Germline V gene data show CDR1 as SGHNT and CDR2 as YYREEE (reference sequence). V was shortened by 1 base and J by 3 bases, with 3 bases between the two germline ends.

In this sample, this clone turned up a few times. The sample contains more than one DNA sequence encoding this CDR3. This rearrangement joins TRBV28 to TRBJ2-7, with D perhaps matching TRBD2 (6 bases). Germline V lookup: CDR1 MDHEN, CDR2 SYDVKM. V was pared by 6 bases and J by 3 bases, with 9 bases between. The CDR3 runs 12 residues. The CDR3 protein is CASRLAGYEQYF. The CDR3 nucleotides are TGTGCCAGCAGACTAGCCGGCTACGAGCAGTACTTC.

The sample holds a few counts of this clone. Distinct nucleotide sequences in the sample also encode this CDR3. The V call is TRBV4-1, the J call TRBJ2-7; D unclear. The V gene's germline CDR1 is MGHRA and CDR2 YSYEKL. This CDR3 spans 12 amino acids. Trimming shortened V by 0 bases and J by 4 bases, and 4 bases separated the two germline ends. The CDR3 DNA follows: TGCGCCAGCAGCCAAGAGGGGTACGAGCAGTACTTC. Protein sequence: CASSQEGYEQYF.

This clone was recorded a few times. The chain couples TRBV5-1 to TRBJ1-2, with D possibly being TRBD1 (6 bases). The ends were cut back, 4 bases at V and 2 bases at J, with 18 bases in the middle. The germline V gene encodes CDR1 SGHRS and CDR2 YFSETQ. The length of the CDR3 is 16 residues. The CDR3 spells CASSPSGGRRNYGYTF. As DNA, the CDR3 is TGCGCCAGCAGCCCCTCCGGGGGGCGACGGAACTATGGCTACACCTTC.

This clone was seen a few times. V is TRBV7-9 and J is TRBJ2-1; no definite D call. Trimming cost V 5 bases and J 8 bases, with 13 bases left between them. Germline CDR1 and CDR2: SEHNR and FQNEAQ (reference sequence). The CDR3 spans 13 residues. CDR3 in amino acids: CASSPQARDEQFF. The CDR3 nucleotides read TGTGCCAGCAGCCCTCAGGCTAGGGATGAGCAGTTCTTC.

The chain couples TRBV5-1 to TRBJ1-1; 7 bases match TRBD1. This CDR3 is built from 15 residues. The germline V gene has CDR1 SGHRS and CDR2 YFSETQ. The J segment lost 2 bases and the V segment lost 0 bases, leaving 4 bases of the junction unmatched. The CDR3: CASSLEYRGNTEAFF. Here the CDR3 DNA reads TGCGCCAGCAGCTTGGAGTACAGGGGAAACACTGAAGCTTTCTTT.

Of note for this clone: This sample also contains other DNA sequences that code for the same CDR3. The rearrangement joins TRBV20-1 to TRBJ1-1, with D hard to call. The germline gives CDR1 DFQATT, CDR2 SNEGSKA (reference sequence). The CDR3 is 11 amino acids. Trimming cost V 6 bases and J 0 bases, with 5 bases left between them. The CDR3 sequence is CSASVNTEAFF. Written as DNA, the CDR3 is TGCAGTGCCTCAGTGAACACTGAAGCTTTCTTT.

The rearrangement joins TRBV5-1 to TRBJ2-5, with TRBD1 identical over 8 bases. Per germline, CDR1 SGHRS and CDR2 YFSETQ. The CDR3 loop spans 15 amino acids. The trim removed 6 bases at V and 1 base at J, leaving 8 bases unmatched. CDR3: CASKVGTGIQETQYF. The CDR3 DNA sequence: TGCGCCAGCAAGGTCGGGACAGGAATCCAAGAGACCCAGTACTTC.

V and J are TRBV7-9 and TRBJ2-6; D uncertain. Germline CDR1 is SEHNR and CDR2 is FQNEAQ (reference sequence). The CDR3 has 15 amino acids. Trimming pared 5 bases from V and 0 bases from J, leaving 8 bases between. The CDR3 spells CASSNTGSGANVLTF. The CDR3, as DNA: TGTGCCAGCAGCAACACGGGCTCTGGGGCCAACGTCCTGACTTTC.

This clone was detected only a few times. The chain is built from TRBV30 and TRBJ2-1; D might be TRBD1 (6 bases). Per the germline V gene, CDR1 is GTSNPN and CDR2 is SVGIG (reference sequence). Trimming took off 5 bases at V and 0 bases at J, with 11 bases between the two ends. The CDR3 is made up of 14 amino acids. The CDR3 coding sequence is TGTGCCTGGGGTAAAGGGGGCTCCTACAATGAGCAGTTCTTC. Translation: CAWGKGGSYNEQFF.

The CDR3: CASKESFNNEQFF. The CDR3 nucleotides are TGCGCCAGCAAAGAGAGTTTCAACAATGAGCAGTTCTTC. This chain links TRBV5-1 with TRBJ2-1; D unresolved. The length of the CDR3 is 13 residues. The germline V gene has CDR1 SGHRS and CDR2 YFSETQ. The ends were cut back, 6 bases at V and 5 bases at J, with 12 bases in the middle.

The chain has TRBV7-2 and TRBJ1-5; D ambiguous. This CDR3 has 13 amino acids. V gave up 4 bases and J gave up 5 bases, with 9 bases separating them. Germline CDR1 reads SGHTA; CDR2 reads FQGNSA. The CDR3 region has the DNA TGTGCCAGCAGCTACACAGAGGATCAGCCCCAGCATTTT. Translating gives CASSYTEDQPQHF.

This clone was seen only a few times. The CDR3 spells CASSEPGQATWNEQFF. DNA for the CDR3: TGTGCCAGCAGTGAGCCGGGACAAGCAACTTGGAATGAGCAGTTCTTC. This chain connects TRBV6-1 to TRBJ2-1; TRBD1 is a possible D gene (6 bases). Germline CDR1 and CDR2: MNHNS and SASEGT. V was cut by 3 bases and J by 7 bases, with 19 bases left in between. The CDR3 loop spans 16 amino acids.

The CDR3 DNA reads TGTGCCAGCAGTGACGGGGGAGAAGGCACAGATACGCAGTATTTT. This codes for CASSDGGEGTDTQYF. The V gene is TRBV2, the J gene TRBJ2-3; TRBD2 might be the D (6 bases). CDR1 and CDR2 (germline): SNHLY, FYNNEI. The CDR3 has 15 residues. Trimming took 3 bases from V and 1 from J, leaving 11 bases between them. The full variable domain, in which reference TRBV2 and TRBJ2-3 provide the parts outside the CDR3, is EPEVTQTPSHQVTQMGQEVILRCVPISNHLYFYWYRQILGQKVEFLVSFYNNEISEKSEIFDDQFSVERPDGSNFTLKIRSTKLEDSAMYFCASSDGGEGTDTQYFGPGTRLTVL.

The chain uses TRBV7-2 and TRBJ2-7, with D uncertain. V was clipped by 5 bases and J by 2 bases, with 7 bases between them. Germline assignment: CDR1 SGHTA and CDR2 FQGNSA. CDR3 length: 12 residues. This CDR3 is CASSPGTYEQYF. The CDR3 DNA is TGTGCCAGCAGCCCAGGTACCTACGAGCAGTACTTC.

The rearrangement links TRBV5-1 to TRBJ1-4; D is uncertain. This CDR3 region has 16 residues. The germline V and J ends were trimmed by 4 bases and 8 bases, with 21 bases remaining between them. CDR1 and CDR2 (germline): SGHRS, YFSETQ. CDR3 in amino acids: CASSLTLGGIGEKLFF. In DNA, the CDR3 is TGCGCCAGCAGCCTAACCCTGGGCGGGATCGGCGAAAAACTGTTTTTT. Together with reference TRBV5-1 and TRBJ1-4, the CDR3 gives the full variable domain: KAGVTQTPRYLIKTRGQQVTLSCSPISGHRSVSWYQQTPGQGLQFLFEYFSETQRNKGNFPGRFSGRQFSNSRSEMNVSTLELGDSALYLCASSLTLGGIGEKLFFGSGTQLSVL.